Listed here are 8 T cell receptor beta chains from one sample, sequenced in a study of T cell changes during pregnancy in multiple sclerosis. Repertoires were generated with immunoSEQ multiplex PCR, while TCRdb's copy carries only in-frame clones and drops some. The data contain 85,000 to 130,000 clones, less than 95% of them singletons. The sequencing here drew on peripheral blood, taken after pregnancy. The receptors were sampled from a female donor with multiple sclerosis, enrolled in a pregnancy study.

The chain uses TRBV11-2 and TRBJ2-3; no clear D gene. CDR3 length: 15 amino acids. Germline CDR1 and CDR2: SGHAT and FQNNGV. With 1 base removed from V and 1 base from J, the gap between germline ends came to 9 bases. Here the CDR3 DNA reads TGTGCCAGCAGCTTAGTCGGAGTAGGCACAGATACGCAGTATTTT. Translated: CASSLVGVGTDTQYF.

This clone has just one count. The J gene is TRBJ2-3, the V gene TRBV27, with D possibly TRBD1 on 5 matching bases. Germline loops: CDR1 MNHEY, CDR2 SMNVEV (reference sequence). The length of the CDR3 is 16 residues. Trimming stripped 5 bases from V and 1 base from J, with 16 bases between. This CDR3 is CASSHSGLRGTDTQYF. DNA of the CDR3: TGTGCCAGCAGTCACTCAGGGTTACGAGGCACAGATACGCAGTATTTT.

The genes are TRBV5-1 and TRBJ1-6, with TRBD1 identical over 7 bases. The germline V gene has CDR1 SGHRS and CDR2 YFSETQ. Trimming at V came to 2 bases and at J to 10 bases, leaving 9 bases not matched to a gene. The length of the CDR3 is 15 residues. The CDR3 spells CASSLRQGPISPLHF. The CDR3 DNA follows: TGCGCCAGCAGCTTACGACAGGGTCCTATCTCACCCCTCCACTTT.

The rearrangement joins TRBV12-5 to TRBJ1-1, with D perhaps matching TRBD1 (5 bases). The CDR3 spans 12 residues. The V end was cut by 2 bases, the J end by 8 bases, with 9 bases between. From germline, CDR1 is LGHNT and CDR2 FRNRAP. CDR3 amino acids: CASGLKQDEAFF. Written as DNA, the CDR3 is TGTGCTAGTGGTTTGAAACAGGACGAAGCTTTCTTT.

This clone was seen more than once but under ten times. This rearrangement joins TRBV6-5 to TRBJ1-2, with D maybe TRBD1 (6 bases). Trimming stripped 10 bases from V and 9 bases from J, with 15 bases between. The CDR3 is 11 amino acids. Looked up from germline, CDR1 is MNHEY and CDR2 is SVGAGI. The CDR3 here is CATRGGGSYTF. The CDR3 nucleotides are TGTGCCACCCGCGGGGGCGGAAGCTACACCTTC.

V gene TRBV7-2 combines with J gene TRBJ1-2; TRBD1 is a possible D gene (5 bases). CDR1 SGHTA and CDR2 FQGNSA come from the germline V gene. The CDR3 loop spans 15 amino acids. V lost 5 bases, J lost 0 bases, and 13 bases lay in between. CDR3 sequence (DNA): TGTGCCAGCAGCCCAACCTCACAGGCTAACTATGGCTACACCTTC. It yields the protein CASSPTSQANYGYTF.

V is TRBV19 and J is TRBJ2-7, with 7 bases matching TRBD1. J lost 2 bases, V lost 4 bases, and 5 bases had no gene match. The germline V gene has CDR1 LNHDA and CDR2 SQIVND (reference sequence). This CDR3 has 14 residues. CDR3 sequence (DNA): TGTGCCAGTAGTAGCAGGACAGGCGCCTACGAGCAGTACTTC. Protein sequence: CASSSRTGAYEQYF.

This chain uses TRBV5-1 with TRBJ1-4; maybe TRBD1 (5 bases). With 0 bases removed from V and 6 bases from J, the gap between germline ends came to 12 bases. This CDR3 has 15 residues. Germline values: CDR1 SGHRS, CDR2 YFSETQ. The CDR3 reads CASSLDSGSDEKLFF. The CDR3 coding sequence is TGCGCCAGCAGCTTGGATTCAGGGTCGGATGAAAAACTGTTTTTT.